This TCR beta chain was captured by sequencing in a study of cytomegalovirus exposure and HLA in healthy donors. This clone has a handful of counts. Its cognate antigen is unknown. 13 Jbeta primers and 60 Vbeta primers were used for the PCR. Measured with immunoSEQ multiplex PCR; TCRdb has only the in-frame clones, and not every one. Here the sample spans around 91,000 clones, around 64% being singletons. Broader study findings: An observed cluster of highly shared sequence variants was recorded as a likely sequencing artifact.

The sequence came from a human donor in good health. The source material was PBMCs.

CDR3 loop: CSVVTGGTEAFF. Written as DNA, the CDR3 is TGCAGCGTTGTGACAGGGGGAACTGAAGCTTTCTTT. The genes are TRBV29-1 and TRBJ1-1, with 9 bases identical to TRBD1. After removal of 4 bases from V and 5 bases from J, the junction contained 2 bases not matched to a gene. In germline, CDR1 is SQVTM, CDR2 ANQGSEA. CDR3 size: 12 residues.